A single sample gave rise to the 7 T cell receptor beta chains below, sequenced in a study of PD-1 blockade in classical Hodgkin lymphoma (dated by TCRdb to between 2020 and 2021). The library was obtained by the immunoSEQ multiplex PCR assay. TCRdb's version of the immuneACCESS table is confined to in-frame rearrangements and falls short of the full clone set. An unresolved V gene accounts for under half of the shortfall where checked; the remainder is of unknown origin. This sample comprises approximately 84,000 clones, approximately 88% of them detected only once. The ten largest account for roughly 21% of the sample. According to the study, the label for this sample's time point signals: cycle 1 day 1 (C1D1), immediately before nivolumab initiation. All trial patients had relapsed after autologous stem cell transplantation, with cohorts A, B and C differing in prior brentuximab vedotin exposure.

The sequences come from peripheral blood mononuclear cells (PBMCs), collected at baseline. The source is a human donor with classical Hodgkin lymphoma.

The chain recombines TRBV7-9 with TRBJ2-7, with 11 bases identical to TRBD2. V was clipped by 5 bases and J by 5 bases; unmatched bases: 14. Germline V gene lookup returns CDR1 SEHNR and CDR2 FQNEAQ (reference sequence). This CDR3 comprises 17 residues. CDR3 in amino acids: CASSTRTSGGLRDEQYF. CDR3 in DNA: TGTGCCAGCAGCACACGTACTAGCGGGGGACTTAGAGACGAGCAGTACTTC.

This chain joins TRBV11-2 and TRBJ2-3; perhaps TRBD2 as D (7 bases). This CDR3 spans 17 amino acids. Trimming removed 2 bases from V and 5 bases from J, with 20 bases in between. Per germline, CDR1 SGHAT and CDR2 FQNNGV. The CDR3 sequence: CASSLFGGRGIGDTQYF. The CDR3 DNA reads TGTGCCAGCAGCTTATTTGGTGGGAGGGGGATCGGAGATACGCAGTATTTT.

This chain joins TRBV6-1 and TRBJ1-1; D is perhaps TRBD1 (5 bases). Trimming removed 4 bases from V and 0 bases from J, with 12 bases in between. The CDR3 totals 15 residues. Germline-derived CDR1 and CDR2 are MNHNS and SASEGT. The CDR3 nucleotides read TGTGCCAGCAGTGTAGTAGCAGGGATGAACACTGAAGCTTTCTTT. This codes for CASSVVAGMNTEAFF.

The V call is TRBV27, the J call TRBJ2-7; D might be TRBD2 (5 bases). From germline, CDR1 is MNHEY and CDR2 SMNVEV (reference sequence). The V and J ends lost 1 base and 6 bases respectively, with 25 bases between them. The CDR3 totals 18 residues. This CDR3 is CASSLYGVERSGFREQYF. Written as DNA, the CDR3 is TGTGCCAGCAGTTTATACGGGGTAGAGCGGAGCGGCTTTCGCGAGCAGTACTTC.

The genes are TRBV28 and TRBJ2-7; 7 bases map to TRBD1. V trimming: 5 bases; J trimming: 2 bases; junction bases outside the gene matches: 9. The CDR3 consists of 15 residues. CDR1 is MDHEN and CDR2 is SYDVKM in the germline V gene. This CDR3 reads CASSPSDRPPYEQYF. For the CDR3, the DNA is TGTGCCAGCAGTCCTTCGGACAGGCCCCCCTACGAGCAGTACTTC.

The gene calls are TRBV4-3 and TRBJ1-4, with D tentatively TRBD1 (5 bases). The CDR3 totals 15 residues. In germline, CDR1 is LGHNA, CDR2 YSLEER. Trimming took 0 bases from V and 6 from J, leaving 11 bases between them. This CDR3 is CASSQDVAGYEKLFF. The CDR3, as DNA: TGCGCCAGCAGCCAAGATGTGGCAGGGTATGAAAAACTGTTTTTT.

J is TRBJ2-1 and V is TRBV15; TRBD2 matches 8 bases. The CDR3 sequence is 15 residues long. The V segment lost 0 bases and the J segment 8 bases; nucleotides outside the gene matches: 6. CDR1 is LNHNV and CDR2 is YYDKDF in the germline V gene (reference sequence). The CDR3 sequence is CATSREGLARHEQFF. CDR3 coding DNA: TGTGCCACCAGCAGAGAAGGACTAGCCCGTCATGAGCAGTTCTTC.